The 26 T cell receptor beta chains in this list originate from one sample, sequenced in a study of T cell responses to AZD1222 COVID-19 vaccine. Generated by immunoSEQ multiplex PCR, the TCRdb table keeps only in-frame clones and is missing some. The sample records about 86,000 clones, 70% to 80% being singletons. Sequences were derived from peripheral blood, sampled on day 0 of AZD1222 vaccination. Receptor source: an adult in good health.

The CDR3, as DNA: TGTGCCAGCAGCCAGGACAGACTCAACACCGGGGAGCTGTTTTTT. Residues: CASSQDRLNTGELFF. The rearrangement uses TRBV14 and TRBJ2-2, with D possibly being TRBD1 (6 bases). CDR3 length: 15 residues. The germline V gene has CDR1 SGHDN and CDR2 FVKESK. V was clipped by 3 bases and J by 2 bases, with 10 bases between them.

The rearrangement links TRBV5-8 to TRBJ1-4; D unresolved. V lost 0 bases and J lost 4, with 7 bases in between. The CDR3 spans 14 residues. The germline CDR1 and CDR2 sequences are SGHTS and YDEGEE. CDR3 DNA sequence: TGTGCCAGCAGCTTGGGACAAGTTAATGAAAAACTGTTTTTT. Translated: CASSLGQVNEKLFF.

The V gene is TRBV19, the J gene TRBJ2-1; TRBD1 might be the D (5 bases). The CDR3 loop spans 18 amino acids. CDR1 and CDR2 (germline): LNHDA, SQIVND (reference sequence). Trimming removed 1 base from V and 4 bases from J, with 20 bases in between. In DNA form, the CDR3 reads TGTGCCAGTAGTATAGCCCCGGCGGAAACCAGGGAATACAATGAGCAGTTCTTC. Its translation: CASSIAPAETREYNEQFF.

The V gene is TRBV18, the J gene TRBJ2-5; 7 bases map to TRBD2. CDR1 and CDR2 (germline): KGHSH, LQKENI. This CDR3 spans 13 amino acids. V lost 4 bases, J lost 5 bases, and 4 bases stayed unmatched. CDR3 sequence (DNA): TGTGCCAGCTCACTTGGGACTATTGAGACCCAGTACTTC. Translation gives CASSLGTIETQYF.

The V and J genes are TRBV5-4 and TRBJ2-5; D might be TRBD2 (5 bases). V lost 1 base, J lost 0 bases, and 7 bases lay in between. This CDR3 has 14 amino acids. CDR1 SGHNT and CDR2 YYREEE come from the germline V gene (reference sequence). CDR3 sequence (DNA): TGTGCCAGCAGCTTGCTCGGGAACCAAGAGACCCAGTACTTC. Translating it yields CASSLLGNQETQYF. Full variable domain (rest looked up from reference TRBV5-4 and TRBJ2-5): ETGVTQSPTHLIKTRGQQVTLRCSSQSGHNTVSWYQQALGQGPQFIFQYYREEENGRGNFPPRFSGLQFPNYSSELNVNALELDDSALYLCASSLLGNQETQYFGPGTRLLVL.

CDR3 residues: CASSAGLADNEQFF. The CDR3 nucleotides are TGCGCCAGCAGCGCGGGACTAGCGGACAATGAGCAGTTCTTC. V and J are TRBV5-1 and TRBJ2-1; 11 bases align to TRBD2. Germline CDR1 SGHRS, CDR2 YFSETQ. This CDR3 region has 14 residues. V dropped 4 bases and J dropped 5; count of bases not matched to a gene: 2.

The gene calls are TRBV6-2 or TRBV6-3 and TRBJ1-5; D is undetermined. V gave up 4 bases and J gave up 7 bases, with 8 bases separating them. This CDR3 has 12 amino acids. CDR1 and CDR2 from the germline V gene are MNHEY and SVGEGT. The CDR3 bases are TGTGCCAGCAGTTCCGACTACCAGCCCCAGCATTTT. Translated, it gives CASSSDYQPQHF.

The rearrangement joins TRBV11-2 to TRBJ2-7; a weak D match, TRBD1 (6 bases). The CDR3 length is 13 residues. Trimming removed 0 bases from V and 6 bases from J, with 9 bases in between. Germline CDR1 reads SGHAT; CDR2 reads FQNNGV. The CDR3 sequence: CASSLDRGGEQYF. Here the CDR3 DNA reads TGTGCCAGCAGCTTAGACAGGGGTGGCGAGCAGTACTTC.

This chain uses TRBV7-2 with TRBJ1-5; no clear D gene. V gave up 1 base and J gave up 3 bases, with 4 bases separating them. From germline, CDR1 is SGHTA and CDR2 FQGNSA. This CDR3 has 13 residues. Written as DNA, the CDR3 is TGTGCCAGCAGCTTAGACACCAATCAGCCCCAGCATTTT. Translation: CASSLDTNQPQHF.

This clone was found a few times. This chain links TRBV18 with TRBJ1-2; D unresolved. CDR3 length: 13 residues. The germline CDR1 and CDR2 sequences are KGHSH and LQKENI. V was shortened by 1 base and J by 1 base, with 4 bases between the two germline ends. The CDR3 bases are TGTGCCAGCTCACCACGCAATAACTATGGCTACACCTTC. Translating gives CASSPRNNYGYTF.

The chain recombines TRBV2 with TRBJ1-5, with D uncertain. V lost 8 bases and J 5 bases, leaving 16 bases between the germline ends. The CDR3 contains 14 residues. Germline loops: CDR1 SNHLY, CDR2 FYNNEI. The CDR3 coding sequence is TGTGCCAGCTCTACTCCGCTTCGGCATCAGCCCCAGCATTTT. Protein: CASSTPLRHQPQHF.

This clone was recorded once. V gene TRBV5-6 combines with J gene TRBJ1-5; D gene ambiguous. This CDR3 has 13 amino acids. Trimming shortened V by 0 bases and J by 5 bases, and 6 bases separated the two germline ends. Germline-derived CDR1 and CDR2 are SGHDT and YYEEEE. The CDR3 DNA sequence: TGTGCCAGCAGCTTGGGTAAAGATCAGCCCCAGCATTTT. It encodes CASSLGKDQPQHF.

The chain links TRBV24-1 to TRBJ2-2; TRBD2 matches at 8 bases. V shed 4 bases, J shed 5 bases, and the junction held 11 bases outside the gene matches. Looked up from germline, CDR1 is KGHDR and CDR2 is SFDVKD. The CDR3 covers 17 residues. The CDR3 DNA sequence: TGTGCCACCAGTGACCCACGCTCGGGAGGGCCAACCGGGGAGCTGTTTTTT. Translated, it gives CATSDPRSGGPTGELFF.

The V call is TRBV10-3, the J call TRBJ2-7; TRBD1 agrees at 9 bases. CDR3 length equals 14 residues. With V trimmed by 2 bases and J by 4 bases, 3 bases remained unmatched. Germline CDR1 reads ENHRY; CDR2 reads SYGVKD. The CDR3 nucleotides read TGTGCCATCAGTGAGACACAGGGGGCATACGAGCAGTACTTC. This translates into CAISETQGAYEQYF.

The chain employs TRBV28 and TRBJ1-6; no reliable D call. This CDR3 region has 12 residues. Looked up from germline, CDR1 is MDHEN and CDR2 is SYDVKM. V lost 10 bases, J lost 6 bases, and 10 bases lay in between. The CDR3 DNA reads as TGTGCCATCAAGGGCGGTAATTCACCCCTCCACTTT. Protein: CAIKGGNSPLHF.

The CDR3: CASSSLRGPNSYEQYF. In nucleotides, the CDR3 is TGTGCCAGCAGCTCTCTCCGGGGTCCCAACTCCTACGAGCAGTACTTC. The chain combines TRBV11-2 with TRBJ2-7, with D perhaps matching TRBD2 (5 bases). The germline V and J ends were trimmed by 4 bases and 0 bases, with 16 bases remaining between them. This CDR3 comprises 16 residues. CDR1 SGHAT and CDR2 FQNNGV come from the germline V gene. The whole variable domain, remainder taken from reference TRBV11-2 and TRBJ2-7, is EAGVAQSPRYKIIEKRQSVAFWCNPISGHATLYWYQQILGQGPKLLIQFQNNGVVDDSQLPKDRFSAERLKGVDSTLKIQPAKLEDSAVYLCASSSLRGPNSYEQYFGPGTRLTVT.

Many counts were recorded for this clone. The V and J genes are TRBV2 and TRBJ1-4; D is unclear. Germline values: CDR1 SNHLY, CDR2 FYNNEI. Trimming pared 10 bases from V and 7 bases from J, leaving 16 bases between. The CDR3 covers 13 residues. The chain's CDR3 is CATMTGSGEKLFF. The CDR3 nucleotides are TGTGCCACCATGACGGGGTCGGGTGAAAAACTGTTTTTT.

The gene calls are TRBV3-1 (or the pseudogene TRBV3-2) and TRBJ1-3; D is uncertain. The CDR3 extends over 14 amino acids. The germline V gene encodes CDR1 LGHDT and CDR2 YNNKEL (reference sequence). V was trimmed by 2 bases and J by 0 bases, leaving 5 bases between them. CDR3 residues: CASSQRYSGNTIYF. The CDR3 DNA reads as TGTGCCAGCAGCCAACGGTACTCTGGAAACACCATATATTTT.

The V call is TRBV19, the J call TRBJ2-1; D gene uncertain. Germline CDR1 and CDR2: LNHDA and SQIVND (reference sequence). Trimming shortened V by 9 bases and J by 5 bases, and 8 bases separated the two germline ends. There are 11 residues in the CDR3. Here the CDR3 reads CASDSDNEQFF. The DNA for the CDR3 is TGTGCCAGCGACTCGGACAATGAGCAGTTCTTC.

The chain joins TRBV12-3 or TRBV12-4 to TRBJ2-2; D remains ambiguous. The CDR3 spans 13 residues. V was shortened by 3 bases and J by 2 bases, with 4 bases between the two germline ends. CDR3 sequence reads: CASSFYNTGELFF. As DNA, the CDR3 is TGTGCCAGCAGTTTCTATAACACCGGGGAGCTGTTTTTT.

The chain recombines TRBV2 with TRBJ2-5; TRBD2 matches 14 bases. V gave up 6 bases and J gave up 5 bases; unmatched junction bases: 8. There are 16 residues in the CDR3. Per the germline V gene, CDR1 is SNHLY and CDR2 is FYNNEI. CDR3 bases: TGTGCCAGCAGGGAGGGACTAGCGGGAGACTGGGAGACCCAGTACTTC. Encoded protein: CASREGLAGDWETQYF.

This CDR3 is CASSYWQGDTQYF. CDR3 sequence (DNA): TGTGCCAGCAGTTACTGGCAGGGGGATACGCAGTATTTT. The chain employs TRBV6-5 and TRBJ2-3; possible D gene TRBD1, 6 bases. Per the germline V gene, CDR1 is MNHEY and CDR2 is SVGAGI. The CDR3 extends over 13 amino acids. V shed 1 base and J shed 6 bases, with 8 bases lying between them.

This clone has just one count. The rearrangement joins TRBV15 to TRBJ1-4; perhaps TRBD1 as D (6 bases). V was pared by 1 base and J by 2 bases, with 11 bases between. Germline V lookup: CDR1 LNHNV, CDR2 YYDKDF (reference sequence). The CDR3 consists of 16 residues. The DNA for the CDR3 is TGTGCCACCAGCAGAGGGGGGCTTGATACTAATGAAAAACTGTTTTTT. Translating gives CATSRGGLDTNEKLFF.

The chain uses TRBV12-3 or TRBV12-4 and TRBJ1-5; D is unresolved. Trimming left V 3 bases short and J 5 bases short, with 8 bases between. CDR3 length: 13 amino acids. CDR3: CASSFTRDQPQHF. The CDR3 DNA sequence: TGTGCCAGCAGTTTTACGAGGGATCAGCCCCAGCATTTT.

J is TRBJ2-1 and V is TRBV6-2 or TRBV6-3, with D tentatively TRBD2 (6 bases). Germline CDR1 and CDR2: MNHEY and SVGEGT. Trimming cost V 0 bases and J 5 bases, with 20 bases left between them. This CDR3 comprises 18 residues. CDR3 in amino acids: CASSYSIWERERNNEQFF. CDR3 sequence (DNA): TGTGCCAGCAGTTACTCGATCTGGGAACGGGAGAGGAACAATGAGCAGTTCTTC.

The chain is built from TRBV10-2 and TRBJ1-5, with TRBD1 matching 7 bases. This CDR3 is 13 amino acids long. Germline CDR1 WSHSY, CDR2 SAAADI. The V segment lost 6 bases and the J segment 5 bases; nucleotides outside the gene matches: 4. CDR3 nucleotide sequence: TGCGCCAGCAGCCAAGACAGGGATCAGCCCCAGCATTTT. Encoded protein: CASSQDRDQPQHF.